This T cell receptor beta chain was recovered during a study of blood T cells in healthy people across ages (dated by TCRdb to about 2015). Context from the whole study: In model experiments, template switching captured about one uniquely barcoded TCR beta cDNA molecule for every two T cells. To track age-related changes in TCR beta repertoire diversity, the study relied on deep sequencing normalized with unique cDNA molecular identifiers. Four age groups were formed from the donors: young (average roughly 15 years), middle-aged (approximately 39), aged (under 70) and long-lived (about 80). To avoid experimental bias, donors of different ages were spread randomly across the sequencing lanes. The study analyzed two additional independent replicas of 1 million unique cDNA reads from the same blood draw for two donors, one aged 18 to 29 and one aged 80 or older. General findings and caveats noted by the study authors: A strong correlation was found between observed TCR beta diversity and the percentage of naive T cells measured by flow cytometry. Conclusive comparison of naive and antigen-experienced compartments was prevented by the profiling of bulk unsorted PBMCs. Compared with the aged group, the long-lived group had more naive CD4+ T cells, fewer expanded clones and increased TCR diversity, a pattern suggesting age selection. Estimates of total diversity based on one million sequenced T cells were regarded as lower bounds and as underestimates. Donor CMV infection status was unknown, potentially confounding age-related changes in expanded clonotypes. As age increased, observed TCR beta diversity per million T cells dropped in a roughly linear way, and a significant reduction was already evident by age 40.

The germline V gene supplies CDR1 SGHTA and CDR2 FQGTGA. Reading from cysteine to phenylalanine, the CDR3 counts 15 amino acids. Only CDR3 DNA is held: 45 bases, read in frame from base 1. V has 5 bases trimmed and J has 4 bases trimmed; junction bases matching no gene number 7. The donors were some 36 Caucasian individuals from Russia, aged roughly 6 to 90 years, who were systemically healthy. Around 10 milliliters of peripheral blood were collected from each donor into EDTA-treated Vacutainer tubes. Ficoll-Paque density-gradient centrifugation was used to isolate PBMCs, with at least 6.5 million obtained per sample. Total RNA was extracted from PBMCs with Trizol reagent, with at least 5 micrograms obtained per sample. Naive CD45RAhigh/CD27high T cell percentages were measured by flow cytometry on a PBMC aliquot from every donor. Libraries were made using 5' RACE. Sequencing used an Illumina HiSeq 2500. The second PCR ran for about 7 to 11 cycles and used a J-beta primer mix along with a sample-barcoded 5' primer. A unique molecular identifier was introduced onto each TCR beta cDNA molecule by a template-switch 5' adaptor carrying 12 random nucleotides. At least 2.5 million CDR3-containing paired-end reads were obtained from each sample. All of the RNA was converted into first-strand cDNA using the Mint cDNA synthesis kit, with a TRBC-specific oligonucleotide serving as the primer. Following uracil-DNA glycosylase treatment, a first 18-cycle PCR with universal primers M1SS and BC2_uni_R was performed on all cDNA. As for the authors' bioinformatics: Each sample was normalized by randomly selecting 1 million high-quality reads, each carrying a distinct molecular identifier. Reads sharing molecular identifiers were discarded rather than binned into consensus sequences. MiTCR, with a Q25 quality threshold and the strictest error-elimination algorithm, was used for CDR3 identification, clonotype clustering and error correction. A nonparametric unseen species model with Euler transformation was used to estimate lower-bound total TCR beta diversity. TCRdb reprocessed the public reads (quality trimming at Q25 with fastp, clone calling with MiXCR) and kept in-frame beta chains. Entries are consolidated by CDR3 protein sequence, retaining the most common genes and DNA. It is TCRdb's table, rather than the study itself, that gives the V and J calls and clone size. This sample is represented by about 640,000 distinct CDR3 sequences; under 65% of them were singletons. In total, the top ten clones hold around 37% of the sample.

Details on this clonotype: The specificity of this receptor is unknown. No base quality values were provided; no much bigger clone lies one nucleotide off.

The rearrangement combines TRBV7-3 with TRBJ2-1, and TRBD2 aligns with 8 junction nucleotides. This clonotype originated in a man in his 60s in good health. The sequencing sample was made of blood. Here the CDR3 is given as CASSRGRGAYNEQFF. DNA sequence: TGTGCCAGCAGCCGGGGGCGGGGGGCATACAATGAGCAGTTCTTC.